What follows are 32 T cell receptor beta chains derived from one specimen sequenced in a study of CD8 T cells in ankylosing spondylitis. The antigens of these receptors remain unknown. Findings of the study overall: There was a TCR beta motif, made of roughly eight highly homologous variants, that appeared characteristic of ankylosing spondylitis blood.

Using its own MiXCR run on the 5' RACE reads, TCRdb lists one record per CDR3 protein. The table has fewer than 750,000 distinct CDR3 sequences, about 20% seen once; the top ten hold around a fifth. The sequencing sample was made of blood, either unsorted or a sorted T cell fraction (not recorded which). These receptors originate from a male donor with ankylosing spondylitis.

This clonotype has only a few counts. This chain links TRBV20-1 with TRBJ2-6; D is ambiguous. Trimming stripped 3 bases from V and 0 bases from J, with 3 bases between. The CDR3 contains 13 residues. Germline V CDR1 and CDR2: DFQATT, SNEGSKA (reference sequence). In nucleotides, the CDR3 is TGCAGTGCTAGGTACTCTGGGGCCAACGTCCTGACTTTC. Translated, it gives CSARYSGANVLTF.

The CDR3 DNA follows: TGCAGTGCTAGACTTGGCCTAGCGCAGAATGAGCAGTTCTTC. Amino acids: CSARLGLAQNEQFF. The chain employs TRBV20-1 and TRBJ2-1; TRBD2 might be the D (6 bases). Germline values: CDR1 DFQATT, CDR2 SNEGSKA (reference sequence). The CDR3 is made up of 14 amino acids. The V gene lost 2 bases and the J gene lost 7 bases, with 15 bases spanning the gap.

The V gene is TRBV6-1, the J gene TRBJ1-2; D might be TRBD1 (6 bases). With 5 bases removed from V and 4 bases from J, the gap between germline ends came to 14 bases. The germline CDR1 and CDR2 sequences are MNHNS and SASEGT. This CDR3 is built from 14 residues. The CDR3 sequence: CASSKNREFYGYTF. The CDR3 DNA sequence: TGTGCCAGCAGTAAGAACAGGGAATTCTATGGCTACACCTTC.

The chain combines TRBV7-9 with TRBJ2-4, with 7 bases identical to TRBD1. Germline CDR1 reads SEHNR; CDR2 reads FQNEAQ (reference sequence). This CDR3 has 13 amino acids. Trimming removed 5 bases from V and 8 bases from J; junction bases left unmatched: 6. The CDR3 region is CASSRGQPDIQYF. As DNA, the CDR3 is TGTGCCAGCAGCAGGGGGCAGCCTGACATTCAGTACTTC.

Here the CDR3 reads CASSTNWGAQHF. For the CDR3, the DNA is TGTGCCAGCAGTACCAATTGGGGGGCCCAGCATTTT. The genes are TRBV25-1 and TRBJ1-5, with D maybe TRBD1 (5 bases). The CDR3 runs 12 residues. Germline V gives CDR1 MGHDK, CDR2 SYGVNS. Trimming cost V 5 bases and J 11 bases, with 13 bases left between them.

Of note for this clonotype: The junction departs from the called germline gene at one end, perhaps through a read error. The chain couples TRBV20-1 to TRBJ2-1; D is undetermined. The CDR3 runs 16 residues. The germline V gene has CDR1 DFQATT and CDR2 SNEGSKA (reference sequence). The CDR3 loop reads CSARVAVSSSNNEQFF. The CDR3 nucleotides read TGCAGTGCTAGAGTGGCCGTATCTTCCTCCAACAATGAGCAGTTCTTC.

The chain uses TRBV12-3 or TRBV12-4 and TRBJ1-2; D possibly corresponds to TRBD1 (6 bases). The CDR3 is 15 residues long. Between the trimmed V and J ends, which lost 7 bases and 0 bases, there was a span of 15 bases. In nucleotides, the CDR3 is TGTGCCAGCACACGGACAGCGCCCGCTAACTATGGCTACACCTTC. It translates to CASTRTAPANYGYTF.

The chain couples TRBV28 to TRBJ2-6; 8 nucleotides line up with TRBD1. This CDR3 is 19 amino acids long. Germline CDR1 is MDHEN and CDR2 is SYDVKM. V trimming: 6 bases; J trimming: 0 bases; junction bases outside the gene matches: 13. Written as DNA, the CDR3 is TGTGCCAGCAGAGCAGGACAGGGCGGGGCACTCTCTGGGGCCAACGTCCTGACTTTC. Its translation: CASRAGQGGALSGANVLTF.

The chain carries TRBV9 and TRBJ1-5; 7 nucleotides agree with TRBD1. The CDR3 runs 16 residues. In germline, CDR1 is SGDLS, CDR2 YYNGEE. The trim removed 4 bases at V and 0 bases at J, leaving 7 bases unmatched. Here the CDR3 reads CASSPGGDFSNQPQHF. CDR3 nucleotides: TGTGCCAGCAGCCCAGGGGGGGATTTTAGCAATCAGCCCCAGCATTTT.

This clonotype was counted between two and nine times. The chain has TRBV5-1 and TRBJ2-1, with 9 bases lining up with TRBD1. V lost 4 bases, J lost 4 bases, and 6 bases stayed unmatched. The CDR3 totals 15 residues. The germline V gene has CDR1 SGHRS and CDR2 YFSETQ. The CDR3 here is CASSNGQGIYNEQFF. The CDR3 DNA reads TGCGCCAGCAGCAACGGACAGGGGATTTACAATGAGCAGTTCTTC.

The sample holds a few counts of this clonotype. V is TRBV12-3 or TRBV12-4 and J is TRBJ1-5; no definite D call. V lost 4 bases and J 2 bases, leaving 15 bases between the germline ends. The CDR3 runs to 16 residues. Written as DNA, the CDR3 is TGTGCCAGCAGTTCCCCTGGAGGCACGGGCAATCAGCCCCAGCATTTT. Amino acid sequence: CASSSPGGTGNQPQHF.

CDR3 coding DNA: TGTGCCAGCAGCGACCGGCGCTATGGCTACACCTTC. Encoded protein: CASSDRRYGYTF. This chain joins TRBV6-1 and TRBJ1-2; D gene ambiguous. The CDR3 loop spans 12 amino acids. CDR1 is MNHNS, CDR2 SASEGT, per germline. Trimming left V 6 bases short and J 4 bases short, with 9 bases between.

This clonotype was counted between two and nine times. The J gene is TRBJ2-5, the V gene TRBV29-1; 12 bases match TRBD1. This CDR3 has 14 amino acids. From germline, CDR1 is SQVTM and CDR2 ANQGSEA. V shed 6 bases, J shed 4 bases, and the junction held 6 bases outside the gene matches. The CDR3 here is CSVVAGQGAETQYF. The CDR3 DNA reads TGCAGCGTGGTCGCGGGACAGGGGGCAGAGACCCAGTACTTC.

This clonotype was recorded at least ten times. The V gene is TRBV28, the J gene TRBJ2-7; D uncertain. CDR1 is MDHEN and CDR2 is SYDVKM in the germline V gene. The CDR3 length is 11 residues. Trimming removed 10 bases at V and 9 bases at J, with 16 bases between. In DNA, the CDR3 is TGTGCCACCAGCCACATTACGAGGCAGTACTTC. It codes for CATSHITRQYF. The whole variable domain, remainder taken from reference TRBV28 and TRBJ2-7, is DVKVTQSSRYLVKRTGEKVFLECVQDMDHENMFWYRQDPGLGLRLIYFSYDVKMKEKGDIPEGYSVSREKKERFSLILESASTNQTSMYLCATSHITRQYFGPGTRLTVT.

This sequence joins TRBV7-3 and TRBJ2-3; unclear D gene. Germline CDR1 is SGHTA and CDR2 is FQGTGA. CDR3 length: 13 amino acids. V lost 5 bases and J 1 base, leaving 7 bases between the germline ends. CDR3 in amino acids: CASSPAGTDTQYF. CDR3 coding DNA: TGTGCCAGCAGCCCGGCCGGCACAGATACGCAGTATTTT. Together with reference TRBV7-3 and TRBJ2-3, the CDR3 gives the full variable domain: GAGVSQTPSNKVTEKGKYVELRCDPISGHTALYWYRQSLGQGPEFLIYFQGTGAADDSGLPNDRFFAVRPEGSVSTLKIQRTERGDSAVYLCASSPAGTDTQYFGPGTRLTVL.

This chain links TRBV12-3 or TRBV12-4 with TRBJ2-3; 9 bases are a match to TRBD2. The CDR3 has 17 residues. V was pared by 3 bases and J by 6 bases, with 13 bases of the junction left unmatched. CDR3 region: CASSLIAGVRTADTQYF. In DNA, the CDR3 is TGTGCCAGCAGTTTGATAGCGGGAGTTCGAACGGCGGATACGCAGTATTTT.

Only a few counts were recorded for this clonotype. This rearrangement joins TRBV6-5 to TRBJ1-5; perhaps TRBD1 as D (5 bases). Germline CDR1 is MNHEY and CDR2 is SVGAGI. V was cut by 2 bases and J by 6 bases, with 14 bases left in between. This CDR3 comprises 15 residues. The CDR3 nucleotides are TGTGCCAGCAGTTACCGGCAGGGAACGGGTCAGCCCCAGCATTTT. This sequence encodes CASSYRQGTGQPQHF.

J is TRBJ2-7 and V is TRBV29-1; 8 nucleotides align to TRBD2. V lost 4 bases to trimming and J lost 3 bases; unmatched junction nucleotides: 8. This CDR3 has 14 amino acids. From germline, CDR1 is SQVTM and CDR2 ANQGSEA. This CDR3 reads CSVAPGLAVYEQYF. In nucleotides, the CDR3 is TGCAGCGTTGCCCCAGGACTAGCAGTCTACGAGCAGTACTTC.

This sequence joins TRBV20-1 and TRBJ2-7; tentatively, D is TRBD1 (5 bases). The germline V gene has CDR1 DFQATT and CDR2 SNEGSKA (reference sequence). The CDR3 runs to 12 residues. V lost 5 bases and J lost 4, with 12 bases in between. The chain's CDR3 is CSAEGVRYEQYF. The CDR3, as DNA: TGCAGTGCTGAAGGGGTGAGGTACGAGCAGTACTTC.

The CDR3 reads CASSAGLAGGSYNEQFF. The CDR3 region has the DNA TGTGCCAGCAGCGCGGGACTAGCGGGCGGCTCCTACAATGAGCAGTTCTTC. This sequence joins TRBV2 and TRBJ2-1; TRBD2 matches 12 bases. J lost 0 bases, V lost 6 bases, and 6 bases had no gene match. Germline lookup yields CDR1 SNHLY and CDR2 FYNNEI. The CDR3 covers 17 residues.

The V call is TRBV7-3, the J call TRBJ2-5; D remains unclear. The germline CDR1 and CDR2 sequences are SGHTA and FQGTGA. Trimming removed 0 bases at V and 5 bases at J, with 7 bases between. This CDR3 region has 13 residues. The CDR3 spells CASSLTGDETQYF. CDR3 nucleotide sequence: TGTGCCAGCAGCTTAACAGGAGATGAGACCCAGTACTTC. Full variable domain (remainder filled in from reference TRBV7-3 and TRBJ2-5): GAGVSQTPSNKVTEKGKYVELRCDPISGHTALYWYRQSLGQGPEFLIYFQGTGAADDSGLPNDRFFAVRPEGSVSTLKIQRTERGDSAVYLCASSLTGDETQYFGPGTRLLVL.

This clonotype was picked up many times. The V and J genes are TRBV29-1 and TRBJ2-1, with D unresolved. V lost 5 bases and J 6 bases, leaving 8 bases between the germline ends. The CDR3 spans 11 residues. Germline V gene lookup returns CDR1 SQVTM and CDR2 ANQGSEA. DNA for the CDR3: TGCAGCGTTACTCAGCTCAATGAGCAGTTCTTC. Its translation is CSVTQLNEQFF.

This clonotype was counted a few times. This chain joins TRBV4-3 and TRBJ2-2; D is perhaps TRBD2 (6 bases). Trimming cost V 0 bases and J 3 bases, with 11 bases left between them. CDR1 and CDR2 (germline): LGHNA, YSLEER. The CDR3 is made up of 16 amino acids. CDR3 nucleotides: TGCGCCAGCAGCCAAGATTTAGCGGAGTACACCGGGGAGCTGTTTTTT. It translates to CASSQDLAEYTGELFF.

The chain links TRBV6-1 to TRBJ2-7; 7 nucleotides line up with TRBD2. CDR3 length equals 15 residues. J was trimmed by 1 base and V by 5 bases; bases with no gene match: 8. From germline, CDR1 is MNHNS and CDR2 SASEGT. The CDR3, as DNA: TGTGCCAGCAGTAAAGTGGGGGGACTATCCTACGAGCAGTACTTC. Protein product: CASSKVGGLSYEQYF.

This clonotype came up a few times. The chain has TRBV9 and TRBJ2-5; the match to TRBD2 covers 7 bases. The germline V gene has CDR1 SGDLS and CDR2 YYNGEE. The V segment lost 0 bases and the J segment 2 bases; nucleotides outside the gene matches: 4. The CDR3 length is 15 residues. CDR3 amino acids: CASSVAAGEQETQYF. The CDR3 DNA sequence: TGTGCCAGCAGCGTAGCCGCGGGAGAGCAAGAGACCCAGTACTTC.

This clonotype was detected a few times. The chain employs TRBV9 and TRBJ2-1, with 12 bases matching TRBD2. J gave up 2 bases and V 4 bases, and 10 bases lay outside the gene matches. The CDR3 runs to 18 residues. Germline V gene sequence: CDR1 SGDLS, CDR2 YYNGEE. For the CDR3, the DNA is TGTGCCAGCAGCCCTCCCACCTGGACTAGCGGGACCTACAATGAGCAGTTCTTC. Translation gives CASSPPTWTSGTYNEQFF.

This clonotype was detected a few times. The gene calls are TRBV28 and TRBJ1-5; perhaps TRBD1 as D (5 bases). CDR1 and CDR2 (germline): MDHEN, SYDVKM. CDR3 length: 15 amino acids. V was shortened by 3 bases and J by 2 bases, with 11 bases between the two germline ends. This chain's CDR3 is CASSLGVTGNQPQHF. The CDR3 DNA sequence: TGTGCCAGCAGTTTGGGGGTTACCGGCAATCAGCCCCAGCATTTT.

The J gene is TRBJ2-1, the V gene TRBV20-1, with 8 positions matching TRBD2. V lost 6 bases and J lost 10; bases outside the gene matches: 14. This CDR3 has 14 residues. Germline loops: CDR1 DFQATT, CDR2 SNEGSKA (reference sequence). The DNA of the CDR3 is TGCAGTGCAGCCGGGACTAGGTTGGGGCAAGAGCAGTTCTTC. Translated: CSAAGTRLGQEQFF.

This rearrangement joins TRBV4-3 to TRBJ2-1; D call uncertain. In germline, CDR1 is LGHNA, CDR2 YSLEER. V dropped 1 base and J dropped 9 bases, with 10 bases sitting between them. The CDR3 spans 13 residues. CDR3 bases: TGCGCCAGCAGCCAAGTCGAGGCAGCTGAGCAGTTCTTC. It yields the protein CASSQVEAAEQFF.

This clonotype was picked up a small number of times. The CDR3: CSARDRGDMRGAGNTIYF. CDR3 bases: TGCAGTGCTAGAGATCGGGGGGATATGCGAGGGGCTGGAAACACCATATATTTT. The genes are TRBV20-1 and TRBJ1-3; D possibly corresponds to TRBD1 (5 bases). V dropped 0 bases and J dropped 2 bases, with 20 bases sitting between them. CDR3 length: 18 residues. The germline CDR1 and CDR2 sequences are DFQATT and SNEGSKA (reference sequence).

V usage is TRBV4-1 and J usage is TRBJ2-1; TRBD1 or TRBD2 may be the D gene (5 bases each). With 7 bases removed from V and 8 bases from J, the gap between germline ends came to 18 bases. Germline V gene sequence: CDR1 MGHRA, CDR2 YSYEKL. The CDR3 totals 14 residues. CDR3 loop: CASKRDGSFHEQFF. The CDR3 DNA follows: TGCGCCAGCAAACGGGACGGATCCTTCCATGAGCAGTTCTTC.

This chain connects TRBV6-1 to TRBJ1-2; D ambiguous. This CDR3 has 13 residues. The V gene lost 7 bases and the J gene lost 0 bases, with 9 bases spanning the gap. Germline V gene data show CDR1 as MNHNS and CDR2 as SASEGT. The CDR3 DNA is TGTGCCAGCACTGACCCAGCTAACTATGGCTACACCTTC. It translates to CASTDPANYGYTF.